These T cell receptor beta chains were read from a single sample in a study of T cell responses to AZD1222 COVID-19 vaccine. Method: immunoSEQ multiplex PCR; TCRdb's copy keeps in-frame clones and lacks some. The sample holds about 110,000 clones, more than 90% seen once. This specimen consisted of peripheral blood, obtained on day 0 of AZD1222 vaccination. Every receptor here comes from an adult in good health. CDR3s include the opening cysteine and the closing phenylalanine or tryptophan. A D gene is named only where the DNA matches it firmly. A row's size may be missing; if present it is once, few, many or a size class.

D	V	J	size	DNA	CDR3
TRBD2	TRBV10-1	TRBJ2-1	-	TGCGCCAGCAGTACTAGCGGGACCCCTAGTGAGCAGTTCTTC	CASSTSGTPSEQFF
TRBD2	TRBV11-2	TRBJ2-3	-	TGTGCCAGCAGCTTCCGAGGGACTAGCGGGGGGGATACGCAGTATTTT	CASSFRGTSGGDTQYF
-	TRBV6-1	TRBJ2-7	-	TGTGCCAGCAGTGAACGGAGCATCCCCTACGAGCAGTACTTC	CASSERSIPYEQYF
-	TRBV10-3	TRBJ1-2	-	TGTGCCATCAGTGAGTCGACCGCAGGGAAAGGCTACACCTTC	CAISESTAGKGYTF
-	TRBV19	TRBJ1-6	once	TGTGCCAGTAGTCTGCGAACGGACAGCACCAATTCACCCCTCCACTTT	CASSLRTDSTNSPLHF
-	TRBV11-2	TRBJ1-4	-	TGTGCCAGCAGCTACGGACCCGCACTGTTTTTT	CASSYGPALFF
-	TRBV2	TRBJ2-7	-	TGTGCCAGCAGGATTGCAAACTACGAGCAGTACTTC	CASRIANYEQYF
TRBD1	TRBV15	TRBJ1-5	-	TGTGCCACCAGCCGGGACAGGGGAGACCAGCCCCAGCATTTT	CATSRDRGDQPQHF
-	TRBV2	TRBJ1-2	once	TGTGCCAGCAGCCCAACCGTACAGGGAAACCGGGATGGCTACACCTTC	CASSPTVQGNRDGYTF
-	TRBV4-3	TRBJ1-1	-	TGCGCCAGCAGACCGCAGGGCGGGGGCACTGAAGCTTTCTTT	CASRPQGGGTEAFF
-	TRBV11-2	TRBJ1-1	-	TGTGCCAGCAGCTTAGATCAAAGGGGAGGCACTGAAGCTTTCTTT	CASSLDQRGGTEAFF
-	TRBV19	TRBJ1-4	-	TGTGCCAGTAGCCCGCTGACAGATAATGAAAAACTGTTTTTT	CASSPLTDNEKLFF
-	TRBV5-5	TRBJ2-7	-	TGTGCCAGCAGCTTGAACCCCACTTCCTCCTACGAGCAGTACTTC	CASSLNPTSSYEQYF
-	TRBV18	TRBJ2-3	-	TGTGCCAGCTCGACATCGGGGAGGACAGATACGCAGTATTTT	CASSTSGRTDTQYF
-	TRBV3-1/TRBV3-2	TRBJ2-1	-	TGTGCCAGCAGCCCCCCAACTAGAGCCTACAATGAGCAGTTCTTC	CASSPPTRAYNEQFF
TRBD1	TRBV25-1	TRBJ1-1	-	TGTGCCAGCAGTGGGTACAGGGGCGGCACTGAAGCTTTCTTT	CASSGYRGGTEAFF
-	TRBV28	TRBJ1-4	-	TGTGCCAGCAGTTTAACAGGGTCCGGAAAACTGTTTTTT	CASSLTGSGKLFF
-	TRBV28	TRBJ2-7	-	TGTGCCAGCCTACCTCCCCCGGGGATAGTCTCCTACGAGCAGTACTTC	CASLPPPGIVSYEQYF
TRBD1	TRBV27	TRBJ1-1	-	TGTGCCAGCAGTTCGTACAGGGGGGACAGTGAAGCTTTCTTT	CASSSYRGDSEAFF
-	TRBV12-5	TRBJ2-4	-	TGTGCTAGTGGTTTGGTATGGGAGACGATCCTAGCCAAAAACATTCAGTACTTC	CASGLVWETILAKNIQYF
-	TRBV12-3/TRBV12-4	TRBJ1-1	-	TGTGCCAGCAGTTTAGGGGGGAACACTGAAGCTTTCTTT	CASSLGGNTEAFF
-	TRBV12-3/TRBV12-4	TRBJ1-1	-	TGTGCCAGCAGTCGAAATGGTGGCACTGAAGCTTTCTTT	CASSRNGGTEAFF
TRBD1	TRBV23-1	TRBJ2-3	-	TGCGCCAGCAGTCAACGGGACAGAAGCACAGATACGCAGTATTTT	CASSQRDRSTDTQYF
TRBD1	TRBV15	TRBJ1-4	-	TGTGCCACCAGCGGAGACAGGGGTGAAAAACTGTTTTTT	CATSGDRGEKLFF
TRBD2	TRBV24-1	TRBJ2-1	-	TGTGCCACCAGTGATTCCCGACCGCTAGCGGGACCCTCCTACAATGAGCAGTTCTTC	CATSDSRPLAGPSYNEQFF
-	TRBV5-1	TRBJ2-2	-	TGCGCCAGCAGCTTGTTGGGATTTAACACCGGGGAGCTGTTTTTT	CASSLLGFNTGELFF
-	TRBV6-4	TRBJ2-7	-	TGTGCCAGCAGAGAAATTCCGGGACAAGTAGCCGGCGAGCAGTACTTC	CASREIPGQVAGEQYF
-	TRBV4-2	TRBJ1-6	-	TGTGCCAGCAGCCCCCGAGTAGGGTTAGATTCACCCCTCCACTTT	CASSPRVGLDSPLHF
-	TRBV7-2	TRBJ1-6	-	TGTGCCAGCAGTCACAGGGCCCCCTCCTATAATTCACCCCTCCACTTT	CASSHRAPSYNSPLHF
-	TRBV13	TRBJ1-5	-	TGTGCCAGCAGCCCAGGGTACGGGGAGGTTCAGCCCCAGCATTTT	CASSPGYGEVQPQHF
TRBD2	TRBV10-2	TRBJ2-1	-	TGCGCCAGCAGTGAGTTGGGGACTAGATACAATGAGCAGTTCTTC	CASSELGTRYNEQFF
TRBD1	TRBV28	TRBJ1-2	-	TGTGCCAGCAGTCCACGGACAGGGTTTAACTATGGCTACACCTTC	CASSPRTGFNYGYTF
-	TRBV12-3/TRBV12-4	TRBJ1-5	-	TGTGCCAGCAGCCCCGGAACCAGACAGCCCCAGCATTTT	CASSPGTRQPQHF
-	TRBV5-1	TRBJ2-1	-	TGCGCCAGCAGCTTGGACAGAGCAAATGAGCAGTTCTTC	CASSLDRANEQFF
-	TRBV6-5	TRBJ1-4	-	TGTGCCAGCAGTTACTCTTGGGGGTTTAATGAAAAACTGTTTTTT	CASSYSWGFNEKLFF
-	TRBV19	TRBJ1-1	-	TGTGCCAGTAGTATAGGCGGCAGCGGCGGGGCTTTCTTT	CASSIGGSGGAFF
-	TRBV2	TRBJ1-3	-	TGTGCCAGCAGTGATCCTACAGGGAACACCATATATTTT	CASSDPTGNTIYF
-	TRBV19	TRBJ1-2	-	TGTGCCAGTTCACGCATGTCTAACTATGGCTACACCTTC	CASSRMSNYGYTF
-	TRBV3-1/TRBV3-2	TRBJ2-7	once	TGTGCCAGCAGCCAAGTTCAGGTCGGCGAGCAGTACTTC	CASSQVQVGEQYF
-	TRBV7-2	TRBJ1-2	-	TGTGCCAGCAGCTTGGAGGGGGGCTTGAACTATGGCTACACCTTC	CASSLEGGLNYGYTF
-	TRBV6-1	TRBJ1-2	few	TGTGCCAGCAGTGACGTCTCTGGGGGATCGCCCTATGGCTACACCTTC	CASSDVSGGSPYGYTF
-	TRBV2	TRBJ2-7	-	TGTGCCAGCAGTGTTCTAAGGGGGGGGATCTCCTACGAGCAGTACTTC	CASSVLRGGISYEQYF
TRBD2	TRBV5-1	TRBJ2-5	-	TGCGCCAGCAGCTTGGAGCGGGGGGCTCCCCAAGAGACCCAGTACTTC	CASSLERGAPQETQYF
-	TRBV19	TRBJ1-2	-	TGTGCCAGTTGGGCCTACCGGGACGGGATCTATGGCTACACCTTC	CASWAYRDGIYGYTF
TRBD1	TRBV29-1	TRBJ1-2	-	TGCAGCGTTGGTGGGACAGTTAACTATGGCTACACCTTC	CSVGGTVNYGYTF
-	TRBV5-1	TRBJ2-6	-	TGCGCCAGCAGCTGGAGGGCAGGGAGCGGATCTGGGGCCAACGTCCTGACTTTC	CASSWRAGSGSGANVLTF
TRBD2	TRBV5-4	TRBJ2-1	-	TGTGCCAGCAGCCAAGAATTAGCGGGGGGAGAGCAGTTCTTC	CASSQELAGGEQFF
-	TRBV6-6	TRBJ1-1	-	TGTGCCAGCAGTTACTCCGACACTGAAGCTTTCTTT	CASSYSDTEAFF